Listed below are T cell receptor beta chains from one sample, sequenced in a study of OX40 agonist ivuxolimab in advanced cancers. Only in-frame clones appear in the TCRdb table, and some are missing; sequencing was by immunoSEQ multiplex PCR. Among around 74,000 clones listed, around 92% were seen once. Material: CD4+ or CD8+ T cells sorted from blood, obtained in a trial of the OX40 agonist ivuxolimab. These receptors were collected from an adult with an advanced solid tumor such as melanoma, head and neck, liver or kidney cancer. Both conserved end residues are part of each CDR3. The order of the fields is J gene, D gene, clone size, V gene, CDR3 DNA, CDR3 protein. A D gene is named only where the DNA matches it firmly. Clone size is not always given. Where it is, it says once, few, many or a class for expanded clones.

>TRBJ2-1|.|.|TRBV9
TGTGCCACTAGGCTAAATGAGCAGTTCTTC
CATRLNEQFF
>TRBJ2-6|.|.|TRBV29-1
TGCAGCGTCTCCGCCGGGGCCAACGTCCTGACTTTC
CSVSAGANVLTF
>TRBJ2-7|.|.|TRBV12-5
TGTGCTAGTGGTTTGGGACAGCCCTCCTACGAGCAGTACTTC
CASGLGQPSYEQYF
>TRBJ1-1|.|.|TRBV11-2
TGTGCCAGCGGCCCGGGATCCGCAGGGAACACTGAAGCTTTCTTT
CASGPGSAGNTEAFF
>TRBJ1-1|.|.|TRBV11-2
TGTGCCAGCAGATCAGGGTGGGGTATGAACACTGAAGCTTTCTTT
CASRSGWGMNTEAFF
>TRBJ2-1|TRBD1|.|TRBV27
TGTGCCAGCAGGACCGGGACAGACCTATCCTACAATGAGCAGTTCTTC
CASRTGTDLSYNEQFF
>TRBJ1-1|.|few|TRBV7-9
TGTGCCAGCAGCTTATGGAACACTGAAGCTTTCTTT
CASSLWNTEAFF
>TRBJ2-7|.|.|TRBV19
TGTGCCAGTAGTCCCAACGTCAATTACGAGCAGTACTTC
CASSPNVNYEQYF
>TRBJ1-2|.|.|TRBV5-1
TGCGCCAGCAGCTTGGGAGTCTGGGAATCAGCGGGGGGCTACACCTTC
CASSLGVWESAGGYTF
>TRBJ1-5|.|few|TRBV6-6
TGTGCCAGCAGTTACCCGAGCCTCGGCAATCAGCCCCAGCATTTT
CASSYPSLGNQPQHF
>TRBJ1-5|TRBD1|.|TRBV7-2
TGTGCCAGCAGCCCTAACAAGGGGACAGGGTTGTATCAGCCCCAGCATTTT
CASSPNKGTGLYQPQHF
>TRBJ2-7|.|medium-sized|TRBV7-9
TGTGCCAGCAGCCTAAATAGGGGGATCACCTACGAGCAGTACTTC
CASSLNRGITYEQYF
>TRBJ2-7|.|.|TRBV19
TGTGCCAGTAGTATTGGGACAATTGGCTACGAGCAGTACTTC
CASSIGTIGYEQYF
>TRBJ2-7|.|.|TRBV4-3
TGCGCCAGCAGCTTCGGGACGGCAGGGTCAATCGAGCAGTACTTC
CASSFGTAGSIEQYF
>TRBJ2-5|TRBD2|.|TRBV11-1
TGTGCCAGCAGTTGGACTAGCGGAGAGACCCAGTACTTC
CASSWTSGETQYF
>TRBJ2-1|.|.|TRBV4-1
TGCGCCAGCAGCCGCCTTGTCGGGGGTTATGTCTTC
CASSRLVGGYVF
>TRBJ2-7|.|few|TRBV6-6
TGTGCCAGCAGTTCCCCTCCGGCAGGTAACTACGAGCAGTACTTC
CASSSPPAGNYEQYF
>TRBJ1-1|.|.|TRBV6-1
TGTGCCAGCAGTGATACAGGTTTGAACACTGAAGCTTTCTTT
CASSDTGLNTEAFF
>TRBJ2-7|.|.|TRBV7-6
TGTGCCAGCAGCTTAGCTTTGGGGGTAGACTACGAGCAGTACTTC
CASSLALGVDYEQYF
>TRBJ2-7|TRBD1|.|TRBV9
TGTGCCAGCCAGGGGACAGGGGCCGAGCAGTACTTC
CASQGTGAEQYF
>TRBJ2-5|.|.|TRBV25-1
TGTGCCAGCCACTCAACGGGGATGGAGACCCAGTACTTC
CASHSTGMETQYF
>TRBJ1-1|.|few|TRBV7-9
TGTGCCAGCAGCTTAGTTAGGGGCGTTAACACTGAAGCTTTCTTT
CASSLVRGVNTEAFF
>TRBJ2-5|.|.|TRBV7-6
TGTGCCAGCAGCTTATTGGAGGGAGAGACCCAGTACTTC
CASSLLEGETQYF
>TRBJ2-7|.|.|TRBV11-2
TGTGCCAGCAGCTTAGGGGGACACGAGGACTTC
CASSLGGHEDF
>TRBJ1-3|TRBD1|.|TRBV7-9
TGTGCCAGCAGCACGCGACAGGGTAGTGAAAACACCATATATTTT
CASSTRQGSENTIYF
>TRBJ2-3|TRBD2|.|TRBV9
TGTGCCAGCAGCGTAGCTAGCGGTTTAAACACAGATACGCAGTATTTT
CASSVASGLNTDTQYF
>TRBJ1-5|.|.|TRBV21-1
TGTGCCAGCAGCAAAGCGATAGACAATAGCAATCAGCCCCAGCATTTT
CASSKAIDNSNQPQHF
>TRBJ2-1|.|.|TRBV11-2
TGTGCCAGCAGCTTAGTAGCAGCCTACAATGAGCAGTTCTTC
CASSLVAAYNEQFF